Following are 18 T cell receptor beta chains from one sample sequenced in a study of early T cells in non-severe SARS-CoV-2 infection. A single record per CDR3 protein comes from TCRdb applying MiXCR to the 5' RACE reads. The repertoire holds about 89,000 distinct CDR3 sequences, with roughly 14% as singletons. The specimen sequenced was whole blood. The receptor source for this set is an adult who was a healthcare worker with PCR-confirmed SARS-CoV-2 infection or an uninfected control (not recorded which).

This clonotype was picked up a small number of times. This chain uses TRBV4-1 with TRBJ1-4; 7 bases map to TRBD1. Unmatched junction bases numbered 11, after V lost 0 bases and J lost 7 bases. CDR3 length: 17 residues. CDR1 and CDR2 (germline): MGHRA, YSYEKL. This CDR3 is CASSQDEGAGPTEKLFF. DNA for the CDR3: TGCGCCAGCAGCCAAGATGAGGGGGCAGGGCCGACTGAAAAACTGTTTTTT.

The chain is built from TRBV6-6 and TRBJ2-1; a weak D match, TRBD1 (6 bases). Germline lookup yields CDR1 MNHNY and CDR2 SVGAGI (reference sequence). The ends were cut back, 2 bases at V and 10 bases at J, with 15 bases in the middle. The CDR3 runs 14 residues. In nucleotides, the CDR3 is TGTGCCAGCAGTTACGGCAGGGGTATGATGGAGCAGTTCTTC. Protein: CASSYGRGMMEQFF.

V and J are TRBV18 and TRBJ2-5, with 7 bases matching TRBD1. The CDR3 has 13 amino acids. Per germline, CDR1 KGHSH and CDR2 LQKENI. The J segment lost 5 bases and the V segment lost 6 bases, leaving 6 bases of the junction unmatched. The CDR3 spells CASSGDSLETQYF. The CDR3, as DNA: TGTGCCAGCTCGGGGGACAGCTTGGAGACCCAGTACTTC. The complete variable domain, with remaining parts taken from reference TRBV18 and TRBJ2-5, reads NAGVMQNPRHLVRRRGQEARLRCSPMKGHSHVYWYRQLPEEGLKFMVYLQKENIIDESGMPKERFSAEFPKEGPSILRIQQVVRGDSAAYFCASSGDSLETQYFGPGTRLLVL.

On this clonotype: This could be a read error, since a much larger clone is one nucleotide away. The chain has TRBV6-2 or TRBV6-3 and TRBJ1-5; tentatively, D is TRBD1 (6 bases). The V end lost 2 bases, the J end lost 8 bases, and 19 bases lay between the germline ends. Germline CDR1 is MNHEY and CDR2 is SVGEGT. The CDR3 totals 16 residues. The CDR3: CASSYPPDSRLEPQHF. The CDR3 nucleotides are TGTGCCAGCAGTTACCCCCCGGACAGCCGATTGGAGCCCCAGCATTTT.

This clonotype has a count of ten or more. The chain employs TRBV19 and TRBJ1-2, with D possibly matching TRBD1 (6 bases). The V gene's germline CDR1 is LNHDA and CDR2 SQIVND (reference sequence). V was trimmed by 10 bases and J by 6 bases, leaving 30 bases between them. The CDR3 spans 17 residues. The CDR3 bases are TGTGCCATTAGGACGACTACAGGGCTAGTAAAAGGGAATGGCTACACCTTC. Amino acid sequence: CAIRTTTGLVKGNGYTF.

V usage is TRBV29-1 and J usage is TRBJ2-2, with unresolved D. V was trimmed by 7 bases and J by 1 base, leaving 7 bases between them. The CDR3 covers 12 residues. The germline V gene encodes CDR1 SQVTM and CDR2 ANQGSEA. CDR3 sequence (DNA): TGCAGCGCGACCCTGAACACCGGGGAGCTGTTTTTT. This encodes CSATLNTGELFF.

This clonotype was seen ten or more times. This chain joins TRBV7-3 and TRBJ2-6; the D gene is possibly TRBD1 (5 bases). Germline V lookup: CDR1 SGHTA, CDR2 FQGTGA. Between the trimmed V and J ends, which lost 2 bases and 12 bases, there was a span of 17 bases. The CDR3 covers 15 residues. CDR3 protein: CASSLQYGTGGVLTF. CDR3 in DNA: TGTGCCAGCAGCTTACAATATGGAACAGGCGGCGTCCTGACTTTC.

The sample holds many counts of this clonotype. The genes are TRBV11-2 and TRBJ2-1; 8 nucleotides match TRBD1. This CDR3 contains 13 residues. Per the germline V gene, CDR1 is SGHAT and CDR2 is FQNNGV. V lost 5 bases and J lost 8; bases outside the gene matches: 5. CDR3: CASSAPGGYEQFF. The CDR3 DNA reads TGTGCCAGCAGCGCACCAGGGGGCTATGAGCAGTTCTTC.

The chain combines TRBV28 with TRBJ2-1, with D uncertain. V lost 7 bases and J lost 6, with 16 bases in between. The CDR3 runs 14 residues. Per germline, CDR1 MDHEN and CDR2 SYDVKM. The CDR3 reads CASTNTGPINEQFF. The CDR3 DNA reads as TGTGCCAGCACAAATACCGGGCCCATCAATGAGCAGTTCTTC.

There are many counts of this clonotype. CDR3 protein: CSASSLGDTQYF. The CDR3 DNA follows: TGCAGTGCTAGTTCTCTGGGAGATACGCAGTATTTT. The V and J genes are TRBV20-1 and TRBJ2-3; D call uncertain. Germline CDR1 DFQATT, CDR2 SNEGSKA (reference sequence). The ends were cut back, 3 bases at V and 5 bases at J, with 9 bases in the middle. CDR3 length: 12 residues.

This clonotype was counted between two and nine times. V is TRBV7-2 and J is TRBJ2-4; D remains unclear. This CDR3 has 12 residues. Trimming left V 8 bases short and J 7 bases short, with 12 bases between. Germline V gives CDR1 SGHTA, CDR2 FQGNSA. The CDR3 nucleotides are TGTGCCAGCGGAAAGGATCCCAACATTCAGTACTTC. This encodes CASGKDPNIQYF.

The CDR3 loop is CASSLQGIGYTF. DNA for the CDR3: TGCGCCAGCAGTTTACAGGGAATTGGCTACACCTTC. The chain is built from TRBV10-2 and TRBJ1-2, with a possible D match to TRBD1 (6 bases). Germline V lookup: CDR1 WSHSY, CDR2 SAAADI. The CDR3 totals 12 residues. Deletions cut 5 bases from V and 7 bases from J, with 11 bases between.

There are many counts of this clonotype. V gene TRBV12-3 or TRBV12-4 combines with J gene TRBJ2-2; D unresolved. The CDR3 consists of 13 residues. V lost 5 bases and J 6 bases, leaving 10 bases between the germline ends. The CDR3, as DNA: TGTGCCAGCAGTCAACAGACCGCCGGGGAGCTGTTTTTT. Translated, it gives CASSQQTAGELFF.

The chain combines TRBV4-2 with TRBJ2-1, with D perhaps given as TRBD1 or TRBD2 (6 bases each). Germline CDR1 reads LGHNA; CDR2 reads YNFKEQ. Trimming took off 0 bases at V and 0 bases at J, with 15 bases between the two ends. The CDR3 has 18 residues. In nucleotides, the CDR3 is TGTGCCAGCAGCCAAGATCCTAACTCGGGGGCCTCCTACAATGAGCAGTTCTTC. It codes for CASSQDPNSGASYNEQFF.

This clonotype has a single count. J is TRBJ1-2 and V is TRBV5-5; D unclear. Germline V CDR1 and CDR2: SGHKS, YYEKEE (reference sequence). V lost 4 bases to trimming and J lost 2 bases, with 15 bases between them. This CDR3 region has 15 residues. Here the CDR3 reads CASSQRLTPNYGYTF. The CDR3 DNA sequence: TGTGCCAGCAGCCAGCGACTGACGCCCAACTATGGCTACACCTTC.

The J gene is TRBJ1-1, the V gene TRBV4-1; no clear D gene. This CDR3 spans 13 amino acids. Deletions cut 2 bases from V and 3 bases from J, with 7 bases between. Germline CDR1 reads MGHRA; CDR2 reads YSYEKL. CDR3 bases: TGCGCCAGCAGCCAAATGGAGGACACTGAAGCTTTCTTT. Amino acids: CASSQMEDTEAFF.

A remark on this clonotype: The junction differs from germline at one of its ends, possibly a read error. DNA for the CDR3: TGTGCCAGCAGCGATAAGGGGGGTCCCAGTGAAAAACTGCTTTTT. Translation: CASSDKGGPSEKLLF. This rearrangement joins TRBV9 to TRBJ1-4; tentatively, D is TRBD1 (6 bases). This CDR3 has 15 amino acids. Germline CDR1 is SGDLS and CDR2 is YYNGEE.

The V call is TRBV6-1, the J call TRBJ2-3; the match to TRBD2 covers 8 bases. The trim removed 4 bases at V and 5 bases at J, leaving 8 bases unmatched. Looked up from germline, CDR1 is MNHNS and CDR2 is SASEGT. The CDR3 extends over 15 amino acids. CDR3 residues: CASSAKAGVGDTQYF. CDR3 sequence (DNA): TGTGCCAGCAGTGCGAAAGCGGGGGTGGGAGATACGCAGTATTTT.